This T cell receptor beta chain was observed in a study of blood T cell repertoires in COVID-19. Study information: The United States, Italy and Spain provided the acute and convalescent COVID-19 samples. T cells, B-cell-depleted T cells, or PBMCs supplied cDNA or gDNA.

The CDR3 covers 14 residues. The V and J ends lost 0 bases and 8 bases respectively, with 11 bases between them. Germline V CDR1 and CDR2: SGHRS, YFSETQ. Authors' analysis steps: Amplification from reference gene primers served as the basis for estimated nucleated cell counts. Only in-frame clones appear in the TCRdb table, and some are missing; sequencing was by immunoSEQ multiplex PCR. V and J calls and clone size are those listed in that table; D and trimming were worked out from the DNA. The sample carries some 60,000 clones, around 80% recorded once. The chain recombines TRBV5-1 with TRBJ1-4, with D uncertain. The sequenced sample was peripheral blood. The sequence was collected from a man in his sixties with acute or convalescent COVID-19. Written as DNA, the CDR3 is TGCGCCAGCAGCTTGGACCAGACGGGGGAAAAACTGTTTTTT. Amino acid sequence: CASSLDQTGEKLFF.